This is a list of T cell receptor beta chains from one sample in a study of blood T cell repertoires in COVID-19. Sequencing used immunoSEQ multiplex PCR; TCRdb keeps in-frame clones, though not all of them. The sample holds 160,000 or so clones, more than 70% seen once. Sequencing was performed on peripheral blood. The receptors derive from a man aged 55 to 70 with acute or convalescent COVID-19. The CDR3 runs from the conserved cysteine through the conserved F or W. Fields, in order: clone size, V gene, J gene, D gene, CDR3 protein, CDR3 DNA. D genes are given only for firm matches. Clone size is given for some rows only: seen once, a few or many times, or a class if the clone is expanded.

abundance: NA; v_gene: TRBV6-5; j_gene: TRBJ2-3; d_gene: NA; CDR3aa: CASRALGATDTQYF; CDR3nt: TGTGCCAGCAGGGCGCTGGGGGCCACAGATACGCAGTATTTT
abundance: NA; v_gene: TRBV30; j_gene: TRBJ1-5; d_gene: TRBD1; CDR3aa: CAWGSGTGRGNQPQHF; CDR3nt: TGTGCCTGGGGCTCCGGGACAGGGAGAGGAAATCAGCCCCAGCATTTT
abundance: NA; v_gene: TRBV3-1/TRBV3-2; j_gene: TRBJ2-1; d_gene: NA; CDR3aa: CASSQDRASYNEQFF; CDR3nt: TGTGCCAGCAGCCAAGACAGGGCCTCCTACAATGAGCAGTTCTTC
abundance: NA; v_gene: TRBV7-2; j_gene: TRBJ2-2; d_gene: TRBD2; CDR3aa: CASSFGTSRTGELFF; CDR3nt: TGTGCCAGCAGCTTCGGGACTAGCCGGACCGGGGAGCTGTTTTTT
abundance: NA; v_gene: TRBV2; j_gene: TRBJ1-2; d_gene: NA; CDR3aa: CASSGTRGGGGYTF; CDR3nt: TGTGCCAGCAGTGGGACCCGGGGGGGTGGTGGCTACACCTTC
abundance: NA; v_gene: TRBV11-2; j_gene: TRBJ2-7; d_gene: TRBD1; CDR3aa: CASSPGGDEQYF; CDR3nt: TGTGCCAGCAGCCCAGGGGGCGACGAGCAGTACTTC
abundance: NA; v_gene: TRBV4-2; j_gene: TRBJ1-1; d_gene: TRBD1; CDR3aa: CASSQGTGGAEAFF; CDR3nt: TGTGCCAGCAGCCAAGGTACAGGGGGTGCTGAAGCTTTCTTT
abundance: once; v_gene: TRBV21-1; j_gene: TRBJ2-5; d_gene: NA; CDR3aa: CASSKCLQGQETQYF; CDR3nt: TGTGCCAGCAGCAAATGTCTACAGGGACAAGAGACCCAGTACTTC
abundance: NA; v_gene: TRBV7-6; j_gene: TRBJ2-7; d_gene: NA; CDR3aa: CASSYYRDTEQYF; CDR3nt: TGTGCCAGCAGCTACTACCGGGACACCGAGCAGTACTTC
abundance: NA; v_gene: TRBV6-5; j_gene: TRBJ1-2; d_gene: TRBD1; CDR3aa: CASSYGQGDYGYTF; CDR3nt: TGTGCCAGCAGTTACGGTCAGGGGGACTATGGCTACACCTTC
abundance: NA; v_gene: TRBV7-2; j_gene: TRBJ1-1; d_gene: NA; CDR3aa: CASSDRDTEAFF; CDR3nt: TGTGCCAGCAGCGACCGGGACACTGAAGCTTTCTTT
abundance: NA; v_gene: TRBV7-2; j_gene: TRBJ2-3; d_gene: NA; CDR3aa: CASSWRDRFSPADTQYF; CDR3nt: TGTGCCAGCAGCTGGAGGGACCGCTTTTCCCCGGCGGATACGCAGTATTTT
abundance: NA; v_gene: TRBV19; j_gene: TRBJ1-5; d_gene: NA; CDR3aa: CASSKTRNNQPQHF; CDR3nt: TGTGCCAGTAGCAAGACACGGAACAATCAGCCCCAGCATTTT
abundance: NA; v_gene: TRBV7-9; j_gene: TRBJ2-2; d_gene: NA; CDR3aa: CASSRDTANTGELFF; CDR3nt: TGTGCCAGCAGCCGGGACACGGCAAACACCGGGGAGCTGTTTTTT
abundance: NA; v_gene: TRBV5-5; j_gene: TRBJ1-2; d_gene: NA; CDR3aa: CASSEDTVYGYTF; CDR3nt: TGTGCCAGCAGCGAGGACACAGTCTATGGCTACACCTTC
abundance: NA; v_gene: TRBV27; j_gene: TRBJ2-1; d_gene: TRBD2; CDR3aa: CASSFVAGTYNEQFF; CDR3nt: TGTGCCAGCAGTTTCGTAGCGGGGACCTACAATGAGCAGTTCTTC
abundance: NA; v_gene: TRBV29-1; j_gene: TRBJ1-4; d_gene: TRBD1; CDR3aa: CSVKRGTGDEKLFF; CDR3nt: TGCAGCGTTAAACGCGGGACAGGGGATGAAAAACTGTTTTTT
abundance: NA; v_gene: TRBV7-8; j_gene: TRBJ1-2; d_gene: NA; CDR3aa: CASSLEEGRYYGYTF; CDR3nt: TGTGCCAGCAGCTTAGAGGAGGGGAGATACTATGGCTACACCTTC
abundance: NA; v_gene: TRBV3-1/TRBV3-2; j_gene: TRBJ1-2; d_gene: NA; CDR3aa: CASSQAVSGHYGYTF; CDR3nt: TGTGCCAGCAGCCAAGCGGTGTCAGGTCACTATGGCTACACCTTC
abundance: NA; v_gene: TRBV6-5; j_gene: TRBJ2-1; d_gene: NA; CDR3aa: CASSPHNEQFF; CDR3nt: TGTGCCAGCAGTCCTCACAATGAGCAGTTCTTC
abundance: NA; v_gene: TRBV18; j_gene: TRBJ1-6; d_gene: TRBD1; CDR3aa: CASSPGTAINSPLHF; CDR3nt: TGTGCCAGCTCACCTGGGACAGCGATCAATTCACCCCTCCACTTT
abundance: NA; v_gene: TRBV18; j_gene: TRBJ2-2; d_gene: NA; CDR3aa: CASSPSHANTGELFF; CDR3nt: TGTGCCAGCTCACCGAGTCATGCGAACACCGGGGAGCTGTTTTTT
abundance: NA; v_gene: TRBV12-3/TRBV12-4; j_gene: TRBJ1-1; d_gene: NA; CDR3aa: CASSFERAEAFF; CDR3nt: TGTGCCAGCAGTTTCGAGCGGGCTGAAGCTTTCTTT
abundance: NA; v_gene: TRBV11-2; j_gene: TRBJ1-4; d_gene: TRBD1; CDR3aa: CASSLAGGGANEKLFF; CDR3nt: TGTGCCAGCAGCTTAGCAGGGGGCGGAGCTAATGAAAAACTGTTTTTT
abundance: few; v_gene: TRBV5-6; j_gene: TRBJ1-1; d_gene: TRBD1; CDR3aa: CASTRTGRNTEAFF; CDR3nt: TGTGCCAGCACTCGGACAGGGAGGAACACTGAAGCTTTCTTT
abundance: once; v_gene: TRBV6-2/TRBV6-3; j_gene: TRBJ2-2; d_gene: NA; CDR3aa: CASSYSSGAATGELFF; CDR3nt: TGTGCCAGCAGTTACTCGAGTGGTGCGGCGACCGGGGAGCTGTTTTTT
abundance: NA; v_gene: TRBV11-2; j_gene: TRBJ2-7; d_gene: TRBD2; CDR3aa: CASSVYGGGVEQYF; CDR3nt: TGTGCCAGCAGCGTCTATGGGGGAGGGGTCGAGCAGTACTTC
abundance: NA; v_gene: TRBV27; j_gene: TRBJ2-3; d_gene: TRBD2; CDR3aa: CASSLGSGSLTDTQYF; CDR3nt: TGTGCCAGCAGTTTGGGTAGCGGGTCGCTCACAGATACGCAGTATTTT
abundance: NA; v_gene: TRBV18; j_gene: TRBJ1-6; d_gene: TRBD1; CDR3aa: CASSSTGSGDSPLHF; CDR3nt: TGTGCCAGCTCATCGACAGGGAGTGGTGATTCACCCCTCCACTTT
abundance: NA; v_gene: TRBV19; j_gene: TRBJ1-2; d_gene: NA; CDR3aa: CASSMSASTGYYGYTF; CDR3nt: TGTGCCAGTAGTATGTCTGCTTCGACAGGCTATTATGGCTACACCTTC
abundance: NA; v_gene: TRBV5-4; j_gene: TRBJ2-7; d_gene: NA; CDR3aa: CASSQGGPETYEQYF; CDR3nt: TGTGCCAGCAGCCAGGGTGGCCCCGAAACCTACGAGCAGTACTTC
abundance: NA; v_gene: TRBV19; j_gene: TRBJ1-5; d_gene: TRBD1; CDR3aa: CASTPDRGNQPQHF; CDR3nt: TGTGCCAGTACCCCGGACAGGGGCAATCAGCCCCAGCATTTT
abundance: NA; v_gene: TRBV27; j_gene: TRBJ2-2; d_gene: TRBD2; CDR3aa: CASSTLAGGPGGELFF; CDR3nt: TGTGCCAGCAGTACCTTAGCGGGGGGGCCGGGCGGGGAGCTGTTTTTT
abundance: NA; v_gene: TRBV30; j_gene: TRBJ1-4; d_gene: NA; CDR3aa: CAWSFGGRDEKLFF; CDR3nt: TGTGCCTGGAGTTTCGGGGGACGGGATGAAAAACTGTTTTTT
abundance: NA; v_gene: TRBV2; j_gene: TRBJ2-2; d_gene: TRBD1; CDR3aa: CASRPNRGTTGELFF; CDR3nt: TGTGCCAGCAGGCCCAACAGGGGGACCACCGGGGAGCTGTTTTTT
abundance: NA; v_gene: TRBV5-8; j_gene: TRBJ1-2; d_gene: NA; CDR3aa: CASSFGPGRDYGYTF; CDR3nt: TGTGCCAGCAGCTTTGGGCCAGGGAGGGACTATGGCTACACCTTC
abundance: NA; v_gene: TRBV6-5; j_gene: TRBJ1-1; d_gene: TRBD1; CDR3aa: CASTKGTGGTEAFF; CDR3nt: TGTGCCAGCACCAAGGGGACAGGCGGAACTGAAGCTTTCTTT
abundance: once; v_gene: TRBV18; j_gene: TRBJ1-4; d_gene: NA; CDR3aa: CASSPPLGLNEKLFF; CDR3nt: TGTGCCAGCTCACCACCTCTGGGCCTTAATGAAAAACTGTTTTTT
abundance: NA; v_gene: TRBV10-3; j_gene: TRBJ1-2; d_gene: NA; CDR3aa: CAISEFENYGYTF; CDR3nt: TGTGCCATCAGTGAGTTCGAGAACTATGGCTACACCTTC
abundance: NA; v_gene: TRBV7-8; j_gene: TRBJ2-7; d_gene: NA; CDR3aa: CASSSNPRYEQYF; CDR3nt: TGTGCCAGCAGCTCGAACCCTAGATACGAGCAGTACTTC
abundance: NA; v_gene: TRBV3-1/TRBV3-2; j_gene: TRBJ2-3; d_gene: TRBD2; CDR3aa: CASSPYSGVRPTDTQYF; CDR3nt: TGTGCCAGCAGCCCATATAGCGGGGTGAGGCCCACAGATACGCAGTATTTT
abundance: many; v_gene: TRBV14; j_gene: TRBJ2-5; d_gene: TRBD1; CDR3aa: CASSQDRATGVRVWETQYF; CDR3nt: TGTGCCAGCAGCCAAGATCGGGCGACAGGGGTACGGGTTTGGGAGACCCAGTACTTC